This is a list of T cell receptor beta chains from one sample in a study of T cell responses to AZD1222 COVID-19 vaccine. Sequenced by immunoSEQ multiplex PCR; TCRdb stores in-frame clones only, minus some. Of 120,000 to 150,000 clones detected, roughly 90% appear once; the ten largest clones hold about 1.8%. The material was peripheral blood, obtained 28 days after the second AZD1222 dose. The source is an adult who received the AZD1222 COVID-19 vaccine. The CDR3 runs from the conserved cysteine through the conserved F or W. A clone size is listed for some rows: how often the clone was seen (once, few, many), or a class if it is expanded.

abundance,v_gene,CDR3aa
-,TRBV30,CAWSVAGGPFSGNTIYF
-,TRBV9,CASSVWSSGLSSYNEQFF
once,TRBV25-1,CASSEYGGQYSPLHF
few,TRBV18,CASSSGLAGTTDTQYF
-,TRBV5-1,CASSQGTLPGEQFF
-,TRBV9,CASSPRVKLNTEAFF
-,TRBV19,CASSIRRNEQFF
-,TRBV7-2,CASSPRRATDRGYTF
-,TRBV5-6,CASSSKQGMSYGYTF
-,TRBV19,CASSPWSEQETQYF
-,TRBV6-2/TRBV6-3,CASSYTSGRGYNEQFF
-,TRBV12-3/TRBV12-4,CASSHYGYTF
-,TRBV5-5,CASSPDRAAFF
once,TRBV4-3,CASSDAGGYDEQFF
-,TRBV4-1,CASSPVLPGLATHEQFF
once,TRBV27,CASSYRAHNNSPLHF
-,TRBV28,CASSLFAVGASDTQYF
-,TRBV5-5,CASSPNNMNTEAFF
-,TRBV30,CAWSVPISVPLNTEAFF
-,TRBV7-8,CASSLQGHEQYF
-,TRBV15,CATSLGTSGVYNEQFF
-,TRBV18,CASSPPGIAGITGELFF
-,TRBV4-1,CASSHFYRDRDTEAFF
-,TRBV5-5,CASSPGPGQVGEKLFF
-,TRBV7-8,CASSLAEDLNRDTEAFF
-,TRBV10-3,CAISESQGGYEQYF
-,TRBV28,CASRLGAGQGATDTQYF